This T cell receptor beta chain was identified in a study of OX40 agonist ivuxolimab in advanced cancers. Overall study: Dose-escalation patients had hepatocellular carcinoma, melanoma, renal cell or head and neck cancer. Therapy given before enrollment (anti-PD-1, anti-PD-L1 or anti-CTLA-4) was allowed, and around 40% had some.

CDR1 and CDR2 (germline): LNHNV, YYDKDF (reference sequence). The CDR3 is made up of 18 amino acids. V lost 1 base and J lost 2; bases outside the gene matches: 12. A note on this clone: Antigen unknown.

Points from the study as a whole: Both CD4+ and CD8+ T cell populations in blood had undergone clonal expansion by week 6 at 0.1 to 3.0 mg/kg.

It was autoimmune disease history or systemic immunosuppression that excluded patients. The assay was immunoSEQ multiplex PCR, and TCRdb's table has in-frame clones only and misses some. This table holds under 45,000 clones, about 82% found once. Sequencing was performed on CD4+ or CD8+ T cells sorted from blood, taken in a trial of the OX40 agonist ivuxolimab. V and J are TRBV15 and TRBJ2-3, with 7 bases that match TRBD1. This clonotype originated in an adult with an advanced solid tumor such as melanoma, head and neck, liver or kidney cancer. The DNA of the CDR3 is TGTGCCACCAGCAGAGGAAGGGGACCAGGGACAGTCACAGATACGCAGTATTTT. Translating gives CATSRGRGPGTVTDTQYF.